The 11 T cell receptor beta chains listed next were all sequenced from one sample in a study of lymphopenia after photon versus proton radiotherapy. The protocol was immunoSEQ multiplex PCR, while the TCRdb copy is restricted to in-frame clones and leaves out a portion. Of roughly 5,000 clones detected, about 91% appear once; the ten largest clones hold 20% to 30%. The sequences come from peripheral blood, collected from a patient treated with photon-based radiotherapy. Receptors were obtained from a man older than 75 with cholangiocarcinoma.

The CDR3 DNA is TGTGCCAGTAACTCCTTTGGCTCCTACGAGCAGTACTTC. Translation: CASNSFGSYEQYF. The chain couples TRBV25-1 to TRBJ2-7; D is unclear. Germline assignment: CDR1 MGHDK and CDR2 SYGVNS. This CDR3 has 13 residues. Trimming stripped 9 bases from V and 0 bases from J, with 12 bases between.

V gene TRBV2 combines with J gene TRBJ1-1; maybe TRBD1 (5 bases). Trimming left V 6 bases short and J 7 bases short, with 6 bases between. Germline V CDR1 and CDR2: SNHLY, FYNNEI. CDR3 length: 10 amino acids. The CDR3 coding sequence is TGTGCCAGCAGGGGACTTGAAGCTTTCTTT. Translating gives CASRGLEAFF.

This chain links TRBV19 with TRBJ1-4; weak D call: TRBD1 (6 bases). Germline CDR1 is LNHDA and CDR2 is SQIVND (reference sequence). V dropped 6 bases and J dropped 5 bases, with 19 bases sitting between them. CDR3 length: 16 amino acids. CDR3 DNA sequence: TGTGCCAGTAGAGAGCCACGAGGCAGGGGCAATGAAAAACTGTTTTTT. It is translated as CASREPRGRGNEKLFF.

The chain carries TRBV9 and TRBJ2-3; TRBD1 agrees at 8 bases. There are 17 residues in the CDR3. Germline CDR1 SGDLS, CDR2 YYNGEE. After removal of 0 bases from V and 2 bases from J, the junction contained 8 bases not matched to a gene. The CDR3 is CASSVAGGRFVTDTQYF. CDR3 DNA: TGTGCCAGCAGCGTAGCAGGGGGCCGGTTCGTCACAGATACGCAGTATTTT.

The rearrangement links TRBV10-3 to TRBJ2-1, with D hard to call. The CDR3 length is 12 residues. Germline lookup yields CDR1 ENHRY and CDR2 SYGVKD. V lost 7 bases to trimming and J lost 8 bases, with 12 bases between them. The CDR3 loop reads CAIKDHEYEQFF. CDR3 bases: TGTGCCATCAAGGACCACGAATATGAGCAGTTCTTC.

The table lists this clone with a count of one. This sequence joins TRBV6-5 and TRBJ1-6; D not certain. Germline loops: CDR1 MNHEY, CDR2 SVGAGI. The CDR3 spans 15 residues. The V end lost 6 bases, the J end lost 0 bases, and 9 bases lay between the germline ends. CDR3 sequence reads: CASRLQSSYNSPLHF. DNA of the CDR3: TGTGCCAGCAGATTACAGAGCTCCTATAATTCACCCCTCCACTTT.

This clone is a singleton in its sample. This chain links TRBV5-4 with TRBJ2-3, with D possibly matching TRBD2 (6 bases). Germline V gene lookup returns CDR1 SGHNT and CDR2 YYREEE (reference sequence). Trimming cost V 0 bases and J 0 bases, with 11 bases left between them. The CDR3 spans 16 residues. The CDR3 reads CASSLGLATSTDTQYF. Written as DNA, the CDR3 is TGTGCCAGCAGCTTGGGTCTAGCGACTAGCACAGATACGCAGTATTTT.

V is TRBV7-2 and J is TRBJ1-1; D is uncertain. This CDR3 spans 13 amino acids. Germline CDR1 and CDR2: SGHTA and FQGNSA. With 3 bases removed from V and 3 bases from J, the gap between germline ends came to 8 bases. CDR3 sequence (DNA): TGTGCCAGCAGCTTCGGTCCTTACACTGAAGCTTTCTTT. Protein sequence: CASSFGPYTEAFF.

The chain recombines TRBV11-2 with TRBJ2-7; 10 bases are shared with TRBD1. The CDR3 is 15 residues long. Trimming cost V 5 bases and J 7 bases; bases outside gene matches: 11. Per the germline V gene, CDR1 is SGHAT and CDR2 is FQNNGV. CDR3 residues: CASSMGQGTLREQYF. The CDR3 DNA sequence: TGTGCCAGCAGCATGGGACAGGGGACCCTACGGGAGCAGTACTTC. The complete variable domain, with remaining parts taken from reference TRBV11-2 and TRBJ2-7, reads EAGVAQSPRYKIIEKRQSVAFWCNPISGHATLYWYQQILGQGPKLLIQFQNNGVVDDSQLPKDRFSAERLKGVDSTLKIQPAKLEDSAVYLCASSMGQGTLREQYFGPGTRLTVT.

This clone was seen only once. The chain carries TRBV9 and TRBJ2-5, with 8 nucleotides matching TRBD2. Trimming took 4 bases from V and 3 from J; bases not matched to a gene: 8. CDR1 and CDR2 (germline): SGDLS, YYNGEE. The CDR3 extends over 15 amino acids. Here the CDR3 DNA reads TGTGCCAGCAGCTCAGGCCTACTAGCGGAAGAGACCCAGTACTTC. Translated, it gives CASSSGLLAEETQYF.

The V call is TRBV4-1, the J call TRBJ1-5; D is unclear. The CDR3 consists of 17 residues. Trimming pared 1 base from V and 2 bases from J, leaving 15 bases between. CDR1 MGHRA and CDR2 YSYEKL come from the germline V gene. Here the CDR3 reads CASSQGLHLRGNQPQHF. CDR3 bases: TGCGCCAGCAGCCAAGGACTACACCTTAGGGGCAATCAGCCCCAGCATTTT.